The source of this T cell receptor beta chain is a study of graft-versus-host responses after intestinal transplantation. V dropped 6 bases and J dropped 1 base, with 5 bases sitting between them. This CDR3 comprises 12 residues. Germline CDR1 MDHEN, CDR2 SYDVKM. On this clone itself: What it binds is not known.

Only in-frame clones appear in the TCRdb table, and some are missing; sequencing was by immunoSEQ multiplex PCR. The data hold around 120,000 clones, with roughly nine tenths observed a single time. The sequence derives from a human donor who received an intestinal transplant. This rearrangement joins TRBV28 to TRBJ2-3, with D uncertain. This material consisted of unstimulated CD4+ T cells sorted from spleen or lymph node cells, taken before intestinal transplant. The CDR3 DNA is TGTGCCAGCAGCTCAGGCACAGATACGCAGTATTTT. As protein: CASSSGTDTQYF.